Shown below are 30 T cell receptor beta chains from a single sample sequenced in a study of blood T cell repertoires in COVID-19. Only in-frame clones appear in the TCRdb table, and some are missing; sequencing was by immunoSEQ multiplex PCR. The sample records approximately 96,000 clones, 90% to 95% being singletons. Source material: peripheral blood. The receptors stem from a human donor with active COVID-19. The donor label of this sample is uncertain.

This clone was observed a few times. The identical CDR3 is also encoded by other nucleotide sequences in the sample. The chain has TRBV6-5 and TRBJ1-2; unclear D gene. CDR3 size: 13 residues. Looked up from germline, CDR1 is MNHEY and CDR2 is SVGAGI. Between the trimmed V and J ends, which lost 2 bases and 2 bases, there was a span of 6 bases. The CDR3 DNA reads TGTGCCAGCAGTTACGGGCAGAACTATGGCTACACCTTC. Its protein product is CASSYGQNYGYTF.

The gene calls are TRBV19 and TRBJ1-3; D is uncertain. The CDR3 is 16 amino acids. Trimming took 4 bases from V and 3 from J, leaving 16 bases between them. Germline values: CDR1 LNHDA, CDR2 SQIVND (reference sequence). The CDR3 reads CASSTTRGAGGNTIYF. The CDR3 bases are TGTGCCAGTAGTACCACCCGAGGAGCTGGTGGAAACACCATATATTTT. The entire variable domain, with the rest obtained from reference TRBV19 and TRBJ1-3, is as follows: DGGITQSPKYLFRKEGQNVTLSCEQNLNHDAMYWYRQDPGQGLRLIYYSQIVNDFQKGDIAEGYSVSREKKESFPLTVTSAQKNPTAFYLCASSTTRGAGGNTIYFGEGSWLTVV.

V and J are TRBV7-2 and TRBJ1-2; 10 bases are shared with TRBD1. The CDR3 loop spans 15 amino acids. Trimming removed 5 bases from V and 1 base from J; junction bases left unmatched: 4. Germline CDR1 is SGHTA and CDR2 is FQGNSA. The CDR3 nucleotides read TGTGCCAGCAGCCCCGGGACAGGGGTTAACTATGGCTACACCTTC. Residues: CASSPGTGVNYGYTF.

The chain couples TRBV5-1 to TRBJ2-7; tentatively, D is TRBD1 (6 bases). Germline lookup yields CDR1 SGHRS and CDR2 YFSETQ. CDR3 size: 12 residues. Trimming cost V 3 bases and J 3 bases, with 7 bases left between them. CDR3 DNA: TGCGCCAGCAGCTCCAGGGGCTACGAGCAGTACTTC. It codes for CASSSRGYEQYF.

The genes are TRBV14 and TRBJ1-3, with D possibly matching TRBD1 (6 bases). The CDR3 has 17 residues. The ends were cut back, 0 bases at V and 0 bases at J, with 12 bases in the middle. CDR1 and CDR2 from the germline V gene are SGHDN and FVKESK. The CDR3 spells CASSQDRRDNSGNTIYF. CDR3 nucleotides: TGTGCCAGCAGCCAAGACCGCCGGGACAACTCTGGAAACACCATATATTTT. The entire variable domain, with the rest obtained from reference TRBV14 and TRBJ1-3, is as follows: EAGVTQFPSHSVIEKGQTVTLRCDPISGHDNLYWYRRVMGKEIKFLLHFVKESKQDESGMPNNRFLAERTGGTYSTLKVQPAELEDSGVYFCASSQDRRDNSGNTIYFGEGSWLTVV.

This clone appeared once. The J gene is TRBJ2-3, the V gene TRBV12-5, with 11 bases that match TRBD2. CDR1 is LGHNT, CDR2 FRNRAP, per germline. J was trimmed by 1 base and V by 1 base; bases with no gene match: 7. The CDR3 is 18 amino acids. CDR3 loop: CASGLGPGLAEGTDTQYF. For the CDR3, the DNA is TGTGCTAGTGGTTTGGGACCGGGACTAGCGGAAGGCACAGATACGCAGTATTTT.

V is TRBV10-3 and J is TRBJ2-1; 7 bases line up with TRBD2. Trimming at V came to 3 bases and at J to 9 bases, leaving 14 bases not matched to a gene. CDR1 and CDR2 (germline): ENHRY, SYGVKD. CDR3 length equals 16 residues. Here the CDR3 reads CAISDTESSGVIEQFF. DNA for the CDR3: TGTGCCATCAGTGATACGGAGTCTAGCGGAGTGATTGAGCAGTTCTTC.

CDR3 sequence (DNA): TGTGCCAGCAGCTTAGGGGGACTAGCGGGAGGGGTCAACACAGATACGCAGTATTTT. Its translation: CASSLGGLAGGVNTDTQYF. The chain combines TRBV7-2 with TRBJ2-3, with 16 bases aligning to TRBD2. The CDR3 totals 19 residues. Germline CDR1 reads SGHTA; CDR2 reads FQGNSA. V lost 1 base to trimming and J lost 2 bases; unmatched junction nucleotides: 6.

V gene TRBV11-3 combines with J gene TRBJ2-1; TRBD1 agrees at 9 bases. Per germline, CDR1 SGHNT and CDR2 YENEEA. V lost 3 bases and J lost 8; bases outside the gene matches: 11. This CDR3 region has 16 residues. Here the CDR3 DNA reads TGTGCCAGCAGCTTCCCCACAGGGGGCGCGGGACATGAGCAGTTCTTC. Translated, it gives CASSFPTGGAGHEQFF.

V usage is TRBV7-2 and J usage is TRBJ2-7; TRBD1 aligns across 7 bases. CDR3 length: 13 residues. Germline values: CDR1 SGHTA, CDR2 FQGNSA. J gave up 2 bases and V 4 bases, and 2 bases lay outside the gene matches. As DNA, the CDR3 is TGTGCCAGCAGCTCACAGGGGACCTACGAGCAGTACTTC. It encodes CASSSQGTYEQYF. Combining the CDR3 with reference TRBV7-2 and TRBJ2-7 gives the whole variable domain GAGVSQSPSNKVTEKGKDVELRCDPISGHTALYWYRQSLGQGLEFLIYFQGNSAPDKSGLPSDRFSAERTGGSVSTLTIQRTQQEDSAVYLCASSSQGTYEQYFGPGTRLTVT.

This chain connects TRBV10-3 to TRBJ1-1; TRBD1 matches at 9 bases. V gave up 2 bases and J gave up 10 bases; unmatched junction bases: 20. The CDR3 is 18 residues long. Germline values: CDR1 ENHRY, CDR2 SYGVKD. The CDR3 spells CAISEQTRDRVHSVGAFF. The CDR3 DNA sequence: TGTGCCATCAGTGAGCAAACCCGGGACAGGGTACATTCCGTGGGAGCTTTCTTT.

Turning to this clone: The identical CDR3 is also encoded by other nucleotide sequences in the sample. V gene TRBV7-2 combines with J gene TRBJ2-7; maybe TRBD1 (6 bases). V lost 5 bases to trimming and J lost 2 bases, with 13 bases between them. CDR1 SGHTA and CDR2 FQGNSA come from the germline V gene. The CDR3 runs 14 residues. As DNA, the CDR3 is TGTGCCAGCAGCCCGCGCCAGGGGACCTACGAGCAGTACTTC. Its protein product is CASSPRQGTYEQYF.

The chain employs TRBV29-1 and TRBJ2-7; possible D gene TRBD2, 5 bases. The germline CDR1 and CDR2 sequences are SQVTM and ANQGSEA. This CDR3 comprises 13 residues. V lost 7 bases to trimming and J lost 1 base, with 14 bases between them. CDR3 residues: CSASGTGSYEQYF. Written as DNA, the CDR3 is TGCAGCGCGAGCGGCACGGGGTCCTACGAGCAGTACTTC.

V is TRBV6-5 and J is TRBJ1-1, with 8 bases identical to TRBD1. Germline V gene sequence: CDR1 MNHEY, CDR2 SVGAGI. V shed 6 bases and J 2 bases; nucleotides not matched to a gene: 8. The CDR3 covers 15 residues. CDR3 region: CASRHQGAANTEAFF. In nucleotides, the CDR3 is TGTGCCAGCAGACATCAGGGGGCCGCTAACACTGAAGCTTTCTTT.

This sequence joins TRBV18 and TRBJ2-7, with 12 bases fitting TRBD1. V dropped 5 bases and J dropped 4; count of bases not matched to a gene: 3. CDR1 is KGHSH and CDR2 is LQKENI in the germline V gene. This CDR3 has 14 residues. CDR3 residues: CASSGTGGFYEQYF. The CDR3 DNA reads TGTGCCAGCTCAGGGACAGGGGGCTTTTACGAGCAGTACTTC.

This chain connects TRBV12-3 or TRBV12-4 to TRBJ2-7, with D perhaps matching TRBD2 (6 bases). The CDR3 runs to 12 residues. Trimming pared 7 bases from V and 3 bases from J, leaving 10 bases between. CDR3 region: CASTPGGYEQYF. In nucleotides, the CDR3 is TGTGCCAGCACCCCCGGGGGCTACGAGCAGTACTTC.

The gene calls are TRBV4-1 and TRBJ2-7, with 13 nucleotides matching TRBD2. The junction had 7 bases not matched to a gene; V was cut back by 2 bases and J by 0 bases. Germline CDR1 MGHRA, CDR2 YSYEKL. The CDR3 consists of 18 residues. CDR3 sequence: CASSQRGLAGVLSYEQYF. CDR3 coding DNA: TGCGCCAGCAGCCAAAGAGGACTAGCGGGAGTTCTCTCCTACGAGCAGTACTTC.

This clone was picked up one time. This chain uses TRBV28 with TRBJ2-1; 7 bases are a match to TRBD2. Trimming removed 3 bases from V and 7 bases from J; junction bases left unmatched: 6. The germline V gene encodes CDR1 MDHEN and CDR2 SYDVKM. The CDR3 sequence is 14 residues long. The CDR3 coding sequence is TGTGCCAGCAGTTTGGCGCGGGAGAAAAATGAGCAGTTCTTC. This translates into CASSLAREKNEQFF.

The rearrangement links TRBV2 to TRBJ1-2; D gene unclear. Trimming pared 10 bases from V and 4 bases from J, leaving 13 bases between. In germline, CDR1 is SNHLY, CDR2 FYNNEI. The length of the CDR3 is 12 residues. This CDR3 is CATRIGSYGYTF. The CDR3, as DNA: TGTGCCACCCGAATTGGCTCCTATGGCTACACCTTC.

V gene TRBV6-5 combines with J gene TRBJ1-2; D unresolved. The CDR3 consists of 14 residues. V was shortened by 2 bases and J by 7 bases, with 14 bases between the two germline ends. Germline lookup yields CDR1 MNHEY and CDR2 SVGAGI. CDR3 protein: CASSYDLEGVGYTF. The CDR3, as DNA: TGTGCCAGCAGTTACGATCTGGAGGGTGTTGGCTACACCTTC.

The chain joins TRBV19 to TRBJ2-2; 10 bases fit TRBD1. From germline, CDR1 is LNHDA and CDR2 SQIVND (reference sequence). The CDR3 covers 17 residues. The V segment lost 3 bases and the J segment 2 bases; nucleotides outside the gene matches: 6. The CDR3, as DNA: TGTGCCAGTAGTATTTCCGGGACAGGGGCAAACACCGGGGAGCTGTTTTTT. This codes for CASSISGTGANTGELFF.

In DNA, the CDR3 is TGTGCCAGCAGCCCGGGACTAGTCGCAGATACGCAGTATTTT. Protein: CASSPGLVADTQYF. The gene calls are TRBV7-2 and TRBJ2-3, with 8 bases matching TRBD2. V lost 5 bases to trimming and J lost 4 bases; unmatched junction nucleotides: 5. This CDR3 is built from 14 residues. CDR1 is SGHTA, CDR2 FQGNSA, per germline. The full variable domain, with the rest looked up from reference TRBV7-2 and TRBJ2-3, is GAGVSQSPSNKVTEKGKDVELRCDPISGHTALYWYRQSLGQGLEFLIYFQGNSAPDKSGLPSDRFSAERTGGSVSTLTIQRTQQEDSAVYLCASSPGLVADTQYFGPGTRLTVL.

The CDR3 region has the DNA TGTGCCACCAGGGCTGGTTACGAGCAGTACTTC. Protein: CATRAGYEQYF. The rearrangement joins TRBV24-1 to TRBJ2-7; D call uncertain. The CDR3 is made up of 11 amino acids. V was cut by 7 bases and J by 4 bases, with 7 bases left in between. Germline-derived CDR1 and CDR2 are KGHDR and SFDVKD.

V gene TRBV3-1 (or the pseudogene TRBV3-2) combines with J gene TRBJ1-5; 8 nucleotides agree with TRBD1. There are 15 residues in the CDR3. J lost 7 bases, V lost 1 base, and 6 bases had no gene match. Per the germline V gene, CDR1 is LGHDT and CDR2 is YNNKEL (reference sequence). CDR3 amino acids: CASSQAGTGSQPQHF. As DNA, the CDR3 is TGTGCCAGCAGCCAAGCCGGGACAGGCTCCCAGCCCCAGCATTTT.

The sample holds one count of this clone. V is TRBV6-5 and J is TRBJ1-3; D perhaps matches TRBD1 (6 bases). The V gene lost 7 bases and the J gene lost 0 bases, with 13 bases spanning the gap. Germline assignment: CDR1 MNHEY and CDR2 SVGAGI. CDR3 length equals 15 residues. This CDR3 reads CASTGTRDSGNTIYF. Here the CDR3 DNA reads TGTGCCAGCACGGGGACAAGAGACTCTGGAAACACCATATATTTT.

A few counts support this clone. The CDR3 reads CSVRDRGFPGELFF. The DNA of the CDR3 is TGCAGCGTAAGGGACAGGGGCTTCCCCGGGGAGCTGTTTTTT. V is TRBV29-1 and J is TRBJ2-2; 10 positions agree with TRBD1. The V gene's germline CDR1 is SQVTM and CDR2 ANQGSEA. CDR3 length: 14 amino acids. The V gene end was trimmed by 6 bases and the J gene end by 6 bases; junction bases not matched to a gene: 7.

The rearrangement uses TRBV7-2 and TRBJ2-3; 9 bases match TRBD2. CDR1 and CDR2 from the germline V gene are SGHTA and FQGNSA. After removal of 5 bases from V and 1 base from J, the junction contained 7 bases not matched to a gene. The CDR3 is made up of 16 amino acids. The CDR3 DNA is TGTGCCAGCAGCCCATTAGCGGGAGCTCGCACAGATACGCAGTATTTT. Protein: CASSPLAGARTDTQYF.

This rearrangement joins TRBV2 to TRBJ1-2; D is ambiguous. Per the germline V gene, CDR1 is SNHLY and CDR2 is FYNNEI. V gave up 11 bases and J gave up 1 base, with 8 bases separating them. This CDR3 comprises 11 residues. This chain's CDR3 is CAGGLNYGYTF. The DNA of the CDR3 is TGTGCCGGTGGGCTTAACTATGGCTACACCTTC.

This chain connects TRBV7-8 to TRBJ2-3, with D possibly matching TRBD2 (6 bases). The V and J ends lost 9 bases and 0 bases respectively, with 16 bases between them. Germline V gene sequence: CDR1 SGHVS, CDR2 FQNEAQ. The CDR3 extends over 15 amino acids. This chain's CDR3 is CASRDFTTSTDTQYF. CDR3 sequence (DNA): TGTGCCAGTAGGGACTTCACCACTAGCACAGATACGCAGTATTTT.

V is TRBV6-5 and J is TRBJ1-5; D gene unclear. The CDR3 is made up of 13 amino acids. V gave up 6 bases and J gave up 0 bases, with 6 bases separating them. Germline CDR1 reads MNHEY; CDR2 reads SVGAGI. CDR3 amino acids: CASRQDSNQPQHF. Written as DNA, the CDR3 is TGTGCCAGCAGGCAGGATAGCAATCAGCCCCAGCATTTT.